One sample yielded the 18 T cell receptor beta chains listed below, sequenced in a study of blood T cells in healthy people across ages. With a J-beta primer mix and a sample-barcoded 5' primer, a second PCR ran about 6 to 11 cycles. Each CDR3 protein is one row after TCRdb ran MiXCR on the 5' RACE reads. The repertoire includes around 1,500,000 distinct CDR3 sequences, approximately 42% of them detected once, and around 8% sits in the top ten. The material sequenced was blood. The receptors were sampled from a woman under 30 in good health.

This chain joins TRBV7-7 and TRBJ2-5, with 9 bases lining up with TRBD1. V trimming: 1 base; J trimming: 5 bases; junction bases outside the gene matches: 17. This CDR3 region has 19 residues. Germline CDR1 and CDR2: SSHAT and FNYEAQ (reference sequence). The CDR3 here is CASSLDTTTGGPWEETQYF. Here the CDR3 DNA reads TGTGCCAGCAGCTTAGACACCACGACAGGGGGGCCTTGGGAGGAGACCCAGTACTTC.

V usage is TRBV4-2 and J usage is TRBJ2-1, with D unclear. V lost 5 bases and J 4 bases, leaving 18 bases between the germline ends. Germline CDR1 LGHNA, CDR2 YNFKEQ. The CDR3 extends over 16 amino acids. DNA of the CDR3: TGTGCCAGCAGCTCAACCACCACCACTGGGTACAATGAGCAGTTCTTC. Its protein is CASSSTTTTGYNEQFF.

This clonotype has a handful of counts. The rearrangement uses TRBV30 and TRBJ1-2; D is ambiguous. V was pared by 7 bases and J by 7 bases, with 16 bases between. CDR1 is GTSNPN, CDR2 SVGIG, per germline (reference sequence). This CDR3 contains 12 residues. The CDR3 DNA sequence: TGTGCCTCCCGGGGAACGGGATCTGGCTACACCTTC. It specifies CASRGTGSGYTF. The full variable domain, its missing parts supplied by reference TRBV30 and TRBJ1-2, is SQTIHQWPATLVQPVGSPLSLECTVEGTSNPNLYWYRQAAGRGLQLLFYSVGIGQISSEVPQNLSASRPQDRQFILSSKKLLLSDSGFYLCASRGTGSGYTFGSGTRLTVV.

This clonotype has only a few counts. The V and J genes are TRBV20-1 and TRBJ2-7; 7 positions match TRBD2. Germline V gene data show CDR1 as DFQATT and CDR2 as SNEGSKA (reference sequence). This CDR3 spans 15 amino acids. Trimming removed 3 bases from V and 4 bases from J; junction bases left unmatched: 12. CDR3 amino acids: CSARGGEERIYEQYF. Written as DNA, the CDR3 is TGCAGTGCTAGGGGAGGGGAGGAGCGGATATACGAGCAGTACTTC.

This clonotype was counted only a few times. This rearrangement joins TRBV15 to TRBJ2-7; D remains ambiguous. The germline gives CDR1 LNHNV, CDR2 YYDKDF (reference sequence). CDR3 length: 15 amino acids. CDR3 nucleotide sequence: TGTGCAACAAGCACCGACGCAGCTAGCTCCTACGAGCAGTACTTC. The encoded protein is CATSTDAASSYEQYF.

The rearrangement links TRBV7-2 to TRBJ2-7, with unresolved D. The CDR3 runs to 13 residues. Trimming removed 4 bases at V and 3 bases at J, with 10 bases between. The germline V gene has CDR1 SGHTA and CDR2 FQGNSA. CDR3 sequence (DNA): TGTGCCAGCAGCTCGTTCGTCGGCTACGAGCAGTACTTC. Translated: CASSSFVGYEQYF.

As concerns this clonotype: This may come from a read error, since a much larger clone is one base off. The chain recombines TRBV5-1 with TRBJ1-1; no firm D call. Germline CDR1 reads SGHRS; CDR2 reads YFSETQ. The germline V and J ends were trimmed by 0 bases and 3 bases, with 9 bases remaining between them. The CDR3 runs 14 residues. The CDR3 spells CASSLAGQDTEAFF. The DNA for the CDR3 is TGCGCCAGCAGCTTGGCCGGGCAGGACACTGAAGCTTTCTTT.

The gene calls are TRBV6-5 and TRBJ1-2, with 9 bases that match TRBD1. This CDR3 has 14 residues. Germline lookup yields CDR1 MNHEY and CDR2 SVGAGI. Trimming cost V 4 bases and J 7 bases; bases outside gene matches: 7. CDR3: CASSSDRGPIGYTF. CDR3 nucleotide sequence: TGTGCCAGCAGTTCGGACAGGGGCCCAATTGGCTACACCTTC.

This clonotype came up once. The chain carries TRBV2 and TRBJ1-4, with D hard to call. The length of the CDR3 is 15 residues. V was shortened by 1 base and J by 7 bases, with 13 bases between the two germline ends. Germline lookup yields CDR1 SNHLY and CDR2 FYNNEI. DNA for the CDR3: TGTGCCAGCAGTGAAGAGGGTTCCCAGGTTGAAAAACTGTTTTTT. It codes for CASSEEGSQVEKLFF. The full variable domain, completed using reference TRBV2 and TRBJ1-4, is EPEVTQTPSHQVTQMGQEVILRCVPISNHLYFYWYRQILGQKVEFLVSFYNNEISEKSEIFDDQFSVERPDGSNFTLKIRSTKLEDSAMYFCASSEEGSQVEKLFFGSGTQLSVL.

Concerning this clonotype itself: A read error may produce the germline difference seen at one junction end. The chain has TRBV7-3 and TRBJ2-1; D possibly matches TRBD1 or TRBD2 (5 bases each). The CDR3 has 15 amino acids. From germline, CDR1 is SGHTA and CDR2 FQGTGA. CDR3 loop: CASSLTWGSYNKQFF. As DNA, the CDR3 is TGTGCCAGCAGCTTAACGTGGGGGAGCTACAATAAGCAGTTCTTC.

This clonotype was picked up one time. The DNA of the CDR3 is TGTGCCAGCAGCTTTACAGGGGGCCGTACCTTGGGGTACCAAGAGACCCAGTACTTC. It translates to CASSFTGGRTLGYQETQYF. The chain is built from TRBV14 and TRBJ2-5, with 9 nucleotides matching TRBD1. This CDR3 comprises 19 residues. CDR1 is SGHDN and CDR2 is FVKESK in the germline V gene. J gave up 0 bases and V 5 bases, and 16 bases lay outside the gene matches.

This clonotype was detected a few times. This chain connects TRBV9 to TRBJ1-6; TRBD1 might be the D (6 bases). The V and J ends lost 3 bases and 0 bases respectively, with 13 bases between them. CDR1 and CDR2 from the germline V gene are SGDLS and YYNGEE. This CDR3 has 17 amino acids. CDR3 region: CASSAAPDSSYNSPLHF. The CDR3 nucleotides read TGTGCCAGCAGCGCCGCACCGGACAGCTCCTATAATTCACCCCTCCACTTT.

The chain recombines TRBV20-1 with TRBJ2-7, with no clear D. The CDR3 is 15 residues long. Germline assignment: CDR1 DFQATT and CDR2 SNEGSKA (reference sequence). V was cut by 0 bases and J by 0 bases, with 12 bases left in between. CDR3 DNA sequence: TGCAGTGCTAGAGATTCGGGTGGGCCCTCCTACGAGCAGTACTTC. Translated, it gives CSARDSGGPSYEQYF.

This clonotype has just a few counts. The V and J genes are TRBV29-1 and TRBJ2-3; 10 nucleotides line up with TRBD1. This CDR3 is 14 amino acids long. Looked up from germline, CDR1 is SQVTM and CDR2 is ANQGSEA. The V segment lost 6 bases and the J segment 2 bases; nucleotides outside the gene matches: 5. CDR3 residues: CSVSGQGFTDTQYF. Written as DNA, the CDR3 is TGCAGCGTCTCGGGACAGGGGTTCACAGATACGCAGTATTTT.

This clonotype was observed a few times. The rearrangement links TRBV10-3 to TRBJ2-3, with D perhaps TRBD1 or TRBD2 (5 bases each). Germline V gene data show CDR1 as ENHRY and CDR2 as SYGVKD. The CDR3 has 16 amino acids. Trimming removed 3 bases from V and 4 bases from J, with 17 bases in between. The CDR3 sequence is CAISDPGRDSADTQYF. CDR3 DNA sequence: TGTGCCATCAGTGACCCGGGACGGGATTCGGCAGATACGCAGTATTTT.

This clonotype was recorded a few times. This CDR3 reads CASSLISRTSYDTQYF. CDR3 sequence (DNA): TGTGCCAGCAGTTTGATTTCGAGGACTAGCTACGATACGCAGTATTTT. The V call is TRBV6-8, the J call TRBJ2-3; 8 bases align to TRBD2. V shed 4 bases and J 6 bases; nucleotides not matched to a gene: 12. Germline V CDR1 and CDR2: MNHGY, SAAAGT. The CDR3 is 16 amino acids.

This clonotype was observed many times. The chain recombines TRBV10-3 with TRBJ2-3, with D unresolved. Germline V CDR1 and CDR2: ENHRY, SYGVKD. This CDR3 is built from 12 residues. V lost 2 bases, J lost 6 bases, and 6 bases lay in between. The DNA of the CDR3 is TGTGCCATCAGTGAGCTGGGGGATACGCAGTATTTT. This codes for CAISELGDTQYF.

The genes are TRBV3-1 and TRBJ2-1, with 10 bases matching TRBD2. Germline V gene sequence: CDR1 LGHDT, CDR2 YNNKEL (reference sequence). V dropped 7 bases and J dropped 6; count of bases not matched to a gene: 9. The CDR3 contains 15 residues. Written as DNA, the CDR3 is TGTGCCAGCAACGAAGCGGGAGGGCCGGGCAATGAGCAGTTCTTC. It is translated as CASNEAGGPGNEQFF.